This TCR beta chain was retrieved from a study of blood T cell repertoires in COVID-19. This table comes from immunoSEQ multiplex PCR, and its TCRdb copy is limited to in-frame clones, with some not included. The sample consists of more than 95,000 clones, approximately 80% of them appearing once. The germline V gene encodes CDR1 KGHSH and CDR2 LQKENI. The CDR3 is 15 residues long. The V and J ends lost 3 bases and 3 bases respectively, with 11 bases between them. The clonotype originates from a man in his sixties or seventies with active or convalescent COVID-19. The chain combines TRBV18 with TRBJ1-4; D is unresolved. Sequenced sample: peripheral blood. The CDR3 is CASSPSQAPNEKLFF. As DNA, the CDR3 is TGTGCCAGCTCACCCTCCCAGGCTCCTAATGAAAAACTGTTTTTT.